This T cell receptor (beta chain) was sequenced during a study of blood T cell repertoires in COVID-19. The study drew participants aged about 18 to 95 years from some 23 US areas. A COVID-19 case was met by exposed participants within 2 weeks before study entry. Study processing details: Scientists estimated how many nucleated cells there were by amplifying reference gene primers. The table came from immunoSEQ multiplex PCR; TCRdb's copy has only in-frame clones and leaves some out. The D gene and trimming were derived from the DNA, and the V and J assignments and clone size from that table. This sample has about 280,000 clones, with roughly 80% found just once. CDR3 size: 16 residues. Germline V gives CDR1 MNHEY, CDR2 SMNVEV (reference sequence). V shed 5 bases and J 1 base; nucleotides not matched to a gene: 9.

This chain links TRBV27 with TRBJ1-2, with 8 positions matching TRBD1. Sequencing was carried out using PBMCs or T cells enriched from blood (not recorded which). The TCR was taken from a man aged 40-49 years who had been exposed to COVID-19. As DNA, the CDR3 is TGTGCCAGCAGTCCTAGAGGACAGGGCGGTAACTATGGCTACACCTTC. Translation gives CASSPRGQGGNYGYTF.